The present T cell receptor beta chain was sequenced within a study of identical twins. Overall study results and limits: Beta out-of-frame twin sharing showed a weaker excess. Conclusions came from cross-sectional statistical analysis, not from following the same donors.

With 6 bases clipped from V and 6 bases from J, the junction kept 10 bases outside the gene matches. The CDR3 runs to 15 residues. Germline lookup yields CDR1 MNHNS and CDR2 SASEGT. MiXCR, applied by TCRdb to the 5' RACE reads, yields one record per CDR3 protein. The sample includes under 900,000 distinct CDR3 sequences, 15% to 20% of them seen just once. In the case of this clonotype: Its antigen remains unknown.

These data were likewise used in another study, on T cells expressing NK-cell markers. That investigation notes: Sorted CD3+CD56-NKG2C+, CD3+CD56+NKG2C- and CD3+CD56+NKG2C+ T cells were the source of the TCR beta repertoires. HCMV serostatus: seven of eight sequenced donors positive, one negative.

The sample consisted of PBMCs. The chain couples TRBV6-1 to TRBJ2-3, with 9 bases identical to TRBD2. The receptor's source is a young woman in good health. CDR3 nucleotides: TGTGCCAGCAGCCACTTCGTCGGACTAGCGGATACGCAGTATTTT. It specifies CASSHFVGLADTQYF.